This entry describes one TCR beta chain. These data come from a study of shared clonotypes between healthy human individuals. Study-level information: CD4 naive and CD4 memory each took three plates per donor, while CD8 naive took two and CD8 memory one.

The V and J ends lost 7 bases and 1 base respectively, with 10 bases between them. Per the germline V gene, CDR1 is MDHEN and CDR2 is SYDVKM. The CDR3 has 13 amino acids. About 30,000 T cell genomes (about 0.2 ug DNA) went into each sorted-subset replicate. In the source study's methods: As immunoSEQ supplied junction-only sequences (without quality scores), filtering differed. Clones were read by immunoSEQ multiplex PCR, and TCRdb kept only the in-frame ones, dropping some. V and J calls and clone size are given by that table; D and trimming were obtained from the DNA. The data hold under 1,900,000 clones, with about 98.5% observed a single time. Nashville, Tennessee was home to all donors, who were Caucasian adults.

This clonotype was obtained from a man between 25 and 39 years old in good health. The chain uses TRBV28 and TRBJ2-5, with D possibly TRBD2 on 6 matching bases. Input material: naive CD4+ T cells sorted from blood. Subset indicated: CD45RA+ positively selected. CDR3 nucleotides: TGTGCCAGCAACGCGGGATTCCAAGAGACCCAGTACTTC. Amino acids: CASNAGFQETQYF. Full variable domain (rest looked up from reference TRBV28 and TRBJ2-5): DVKVTQSSRYLVKRTGEKVFLECVQDMDHENMFWYRQDPGLGLRLIYFSYDVKMKEKGDIPEGYSVSREKKERFSLILESASTNQTSMYLCASNAGFQETQYFGPGTRLLVL.